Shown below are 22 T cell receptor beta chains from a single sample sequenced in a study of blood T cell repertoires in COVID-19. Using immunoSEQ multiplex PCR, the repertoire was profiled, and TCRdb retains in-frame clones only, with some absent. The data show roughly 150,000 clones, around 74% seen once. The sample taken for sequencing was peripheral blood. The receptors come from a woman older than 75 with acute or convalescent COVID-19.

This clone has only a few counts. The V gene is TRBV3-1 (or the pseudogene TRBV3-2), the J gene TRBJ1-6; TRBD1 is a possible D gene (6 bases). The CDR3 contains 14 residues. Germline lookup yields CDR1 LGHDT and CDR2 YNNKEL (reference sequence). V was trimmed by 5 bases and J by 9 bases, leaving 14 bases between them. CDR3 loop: CASSIGTMGSPLHF. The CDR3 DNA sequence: TGTGCCAGCAGCATCGGGACAATGGGTTCACCCCTCCACTTT.

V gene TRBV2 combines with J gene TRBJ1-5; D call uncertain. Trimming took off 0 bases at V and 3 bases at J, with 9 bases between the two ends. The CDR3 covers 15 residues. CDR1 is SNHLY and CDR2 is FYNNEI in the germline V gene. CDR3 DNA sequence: TGTGCCAGCAGTGAAGCGGGCCAGATCAATCAGCCCCAGCATTTT. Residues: CASSEAGQINQPQHF.

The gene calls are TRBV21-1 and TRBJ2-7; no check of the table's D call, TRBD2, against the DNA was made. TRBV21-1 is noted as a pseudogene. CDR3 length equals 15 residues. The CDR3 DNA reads TGTGCCAGCAGCAAAGAGGGCGGGACCTATTACGAGCAGTACTTC. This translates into CASSKEGGTYYEQYF.

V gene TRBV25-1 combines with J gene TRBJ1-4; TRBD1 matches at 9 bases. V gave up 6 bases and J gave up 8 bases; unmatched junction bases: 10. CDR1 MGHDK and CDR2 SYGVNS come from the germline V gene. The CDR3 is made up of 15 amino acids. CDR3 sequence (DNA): TGTGCCAGCAGCGACGGGGGACAGGGACGCGAAAAACTGTTTTTT. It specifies CASSDGGQGREKLFF.

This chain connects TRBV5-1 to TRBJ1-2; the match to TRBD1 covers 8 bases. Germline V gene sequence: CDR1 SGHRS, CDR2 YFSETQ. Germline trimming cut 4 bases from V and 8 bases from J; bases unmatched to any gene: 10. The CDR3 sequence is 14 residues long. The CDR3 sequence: CASSAKTGADGYTF. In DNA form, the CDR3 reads TGCGCCAGCAGCGCAAAGACAGGGGCGGACGGCTACACCTTC.

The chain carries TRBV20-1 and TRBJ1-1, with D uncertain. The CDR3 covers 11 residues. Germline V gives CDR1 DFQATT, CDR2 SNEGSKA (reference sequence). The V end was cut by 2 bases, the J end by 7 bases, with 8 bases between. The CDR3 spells CSARFGSEAFF. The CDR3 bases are TGCAGTGCTAGATTCGGTAGTGAAGCTTTCTTT.

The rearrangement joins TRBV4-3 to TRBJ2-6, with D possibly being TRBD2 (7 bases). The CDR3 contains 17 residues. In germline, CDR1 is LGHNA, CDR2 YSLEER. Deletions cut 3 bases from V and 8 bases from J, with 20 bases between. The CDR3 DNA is TGCGCCAGCAGCCAGCTAGCCACAGGGCGGGGGTCCAACGTCCTGACTTTC. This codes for CASSQLATGRGSNVLTF.

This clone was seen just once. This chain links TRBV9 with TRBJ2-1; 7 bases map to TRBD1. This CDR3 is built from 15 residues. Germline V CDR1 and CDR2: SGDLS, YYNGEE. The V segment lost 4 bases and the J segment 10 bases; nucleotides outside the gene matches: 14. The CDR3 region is CASSPAGTVPLEQFF. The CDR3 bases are TGTGCCAGCAGCCCAGCCGGGACAGTCCCCCTAGAGCAGTTCTTC.

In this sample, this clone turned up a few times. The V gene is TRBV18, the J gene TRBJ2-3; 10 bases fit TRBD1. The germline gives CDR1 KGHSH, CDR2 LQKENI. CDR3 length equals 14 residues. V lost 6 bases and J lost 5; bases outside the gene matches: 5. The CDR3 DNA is TGTGCCAGCTCGACGACAGGGGGCAGAGATACGCAGTATTTT. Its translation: CASSTTGGRDTQYF.

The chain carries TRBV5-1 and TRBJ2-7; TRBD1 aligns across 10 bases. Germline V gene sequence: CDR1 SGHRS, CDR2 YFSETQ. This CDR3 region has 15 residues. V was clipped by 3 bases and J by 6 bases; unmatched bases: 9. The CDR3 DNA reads TGCGCCAGCAGCTGGACGGGACAGGGGTCTGGCGAGCAGTACTTC. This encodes CASSWTGQGSGEQYF.

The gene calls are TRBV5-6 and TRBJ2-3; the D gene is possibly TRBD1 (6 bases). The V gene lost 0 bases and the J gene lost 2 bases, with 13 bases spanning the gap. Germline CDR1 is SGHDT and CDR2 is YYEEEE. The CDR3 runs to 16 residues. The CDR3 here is CASSLVGQPPTDTQYF. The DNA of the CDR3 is TGTGCCAGCAGCTTGGTAGGACAGCCACCCACAGATACGCAGTATTTT.

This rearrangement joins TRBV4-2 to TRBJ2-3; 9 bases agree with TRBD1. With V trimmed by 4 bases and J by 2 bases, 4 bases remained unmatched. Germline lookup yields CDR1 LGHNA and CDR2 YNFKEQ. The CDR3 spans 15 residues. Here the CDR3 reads CASSPGQGPTDTQYF. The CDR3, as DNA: TGTGCCAGCAGCCCGGGACAGGGCCCCACAGATACGCAGTATTTT.

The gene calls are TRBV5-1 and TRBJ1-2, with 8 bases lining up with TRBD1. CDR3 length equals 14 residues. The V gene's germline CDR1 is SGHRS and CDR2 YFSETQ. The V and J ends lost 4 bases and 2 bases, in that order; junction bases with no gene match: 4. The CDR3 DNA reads TGCGCCAGCAGCACGGGACAGGAGAACTATGGCTACACCTTC. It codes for CASSTGQENYGYTF.

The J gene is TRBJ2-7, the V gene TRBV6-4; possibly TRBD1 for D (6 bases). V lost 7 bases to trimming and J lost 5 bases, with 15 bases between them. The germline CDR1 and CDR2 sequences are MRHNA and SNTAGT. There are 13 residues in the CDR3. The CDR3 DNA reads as TGTGCCAGCAAAAATCATACAGGGAACGAGCAGTACTTC. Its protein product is CASKNHTGNEQYF.

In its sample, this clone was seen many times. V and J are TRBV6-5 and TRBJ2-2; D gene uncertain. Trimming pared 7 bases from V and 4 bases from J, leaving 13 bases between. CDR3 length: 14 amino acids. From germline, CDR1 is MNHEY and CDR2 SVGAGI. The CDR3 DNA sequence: TGTGCCAGCAAACGAAGCCAGGCCACCGGGGAGCTGTTTTTT. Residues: CASKRSQATGELFF.

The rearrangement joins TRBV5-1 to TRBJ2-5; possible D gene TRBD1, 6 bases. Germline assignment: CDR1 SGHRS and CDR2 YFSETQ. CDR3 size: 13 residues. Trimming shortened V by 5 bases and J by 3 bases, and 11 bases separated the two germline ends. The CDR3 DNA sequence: TGCGCCAGCAGAGTGAACAGGGAAGAGACCCAGTACTTC. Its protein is CASRVNREETQYF.

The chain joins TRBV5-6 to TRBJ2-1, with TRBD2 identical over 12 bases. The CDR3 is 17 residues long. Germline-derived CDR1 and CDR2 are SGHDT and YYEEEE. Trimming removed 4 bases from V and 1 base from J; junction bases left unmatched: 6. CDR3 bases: TGTGCCAGCAGCCCTAGACTAGCGGGGGTATCCTACAATGAGCAGTTCTTC. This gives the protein CASSPRLAGVSYNEQFF.

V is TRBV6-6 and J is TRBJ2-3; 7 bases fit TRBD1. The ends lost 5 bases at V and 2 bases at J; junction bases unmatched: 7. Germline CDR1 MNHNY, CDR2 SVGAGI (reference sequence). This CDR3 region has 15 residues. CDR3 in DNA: TGTGCCAGCAGTGACAGGGTTTCTTCCACAGATACGCAGTATTTT. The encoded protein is CASSDRVSSTDTQYF.

The CDR3 loop reads CASSYGLAGGSYNEQFF. CDR3 sequence (DNA): TGCGCCAGCAGTTACGGACTAGCGGGGGGCAGTTACAATGAGCAGTTCTTC. The chain links TRBV5-1 to TRBJ2-1, with 14 positions matching TRBD2. Germline V gene data show CDR1 as SGHRS and CDR2 as YFSETQ. The CDR3 has 17 amino acids. V lost 5 bases to trimming and J lost 4 bases; unmatched junction nucleotides: 8.

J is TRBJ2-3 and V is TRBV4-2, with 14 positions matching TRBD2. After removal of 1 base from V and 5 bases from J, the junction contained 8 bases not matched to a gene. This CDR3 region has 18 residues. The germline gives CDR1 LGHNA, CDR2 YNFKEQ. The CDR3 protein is CASSQVTSGRARKDTQYF. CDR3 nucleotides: TGTGCCAGCAGCCAAGTGACTAGCGGGAGGGCCAGGAAAGATACGCAGTATTTT.

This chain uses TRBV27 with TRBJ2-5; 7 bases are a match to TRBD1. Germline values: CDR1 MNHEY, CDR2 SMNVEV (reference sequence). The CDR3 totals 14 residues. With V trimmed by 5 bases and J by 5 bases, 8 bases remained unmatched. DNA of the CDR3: TGTGCCAGCAGTCCGGGTGGACAGGAGGAGACCCAGTACTTC. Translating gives CASSPGGQEETQYF.

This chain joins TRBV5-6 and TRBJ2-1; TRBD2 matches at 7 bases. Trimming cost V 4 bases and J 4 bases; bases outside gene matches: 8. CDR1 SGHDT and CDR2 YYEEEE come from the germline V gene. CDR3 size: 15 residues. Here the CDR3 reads CASSPTGRGYNEQFF. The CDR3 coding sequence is TGTGCCAGCAGCCCGACTGGGCGGGGGTACAATGAGCAGTTCTTC.